The 5 T cell receptor beta chains given below trace back to one sample, sequenced in a study of blood T cell repertoires in COVID-19. Repertoires were generated with immunoSEQ multiplex PCR, while TCRdb's copy carries only in-frame clones and drops some. The table shows approximately 340,000 clones, with more than 70% occurring only once. The sequenced sample consisted of peripheral blood. Receptor source: a man aged 25 to 40 with active or convalescent COVID-19.

DNA for the CDR3: TGTGCCAGCAGCTCACTTCTGGGGGCGCAAGCTGAAGCTTTCTTT. As protein: CASSSLLGAQAEAFF. This chain links TRBV11-2 with TRBJ1-1, with D perhaps TRBD1 (6 bases). V shed 4 bases and J shed 6 bases, with 18 bases lying between them. The CDR3 runs 15 residues. Germline V gene data show CDR1 as SGHAT and CDR2 as FQNNGV.

This chain uses TRBV11-3 with TRBJ2-5; 7 nucleotides match TRBD1. The CDR3 covers 14 residues. With 7 bases clipped from V and 3 bases from J, the junction kept 8 bases outside the gene matches. From germline, CDR1 is SGHNT and CDR2 YENEEA. CDR3 sequence: CASTPDRVEETQYF. In nucleotides, the CDR3 is TGTGCCAGCACCCCCGACAGGGTGGAAGAGACCCAGTACTTC. The variable domain in full, completed from reference TRBV11-3 and TRBJ2-5, reads EAGVVQSPRYKIIEKKQPVAFWCNPISGHNTLYWYLQNLGQGPELLIRYENEEAVDDSQLPKDRFSAERLKGVDSTLKIQPAELGDSAVYLCASTPDRVEETQYFGPGTRLLVL.

The gene calls are TRBV19 and TRBJ2-2; weak D call: TRBD1 (5 bases). The CDR3 has 17 residues. The germline V and J ends were trimmed by 3 bases and 4 bases, with 18 bases remaining between them. CDR1 is LNHDA and CDR2 is SQIVND in the germline V gene (reference sequence). The CDR3 protein is CASSMGRLARATGELFF. The CDR3 region has the DNA TGTGCCAGTAGTATGGGGCGACTGGCTAGGGCCACCGGGGAGCTGTTTTTT.

V gene TRBV5-1 combines with J gene TRBJ1-1; D unresolved. The V gene's germline CDR1 is SGHRS and CDR2 YFSETQ. The germline V and J ends were trimmed by 5 bases and 4 bases, with 12 bases remaining between them. This CDR3 spans 13 amino acids. The CDR3 region has the DNA TGCGCCAGCAGACCCACTCTGCGCACTGAAGCTTTCTTT. Translation gives CASRPTLRTEAFF.

The chain links TRBV29-1 to TRBJ1-2, with 8 bases lining up with TRBD1. The J segment lost 8 bases and the V segment lost 0 bases, leaving 5 bases of the junction unmatched. The CDR3 contains 13 residues. Germline CDR1 and CDR2: SQVTM and ANQGSEA. CDR3 loop: CSVEDRDRRGYTF. CDR3 nucleotides: TGCAGCGTTGAAGATCGGGACAGGAGGGGCTACACCTTC. Full variable domain (rest looked up from reference TRBV29-1 and TRBJ1-2): SAVISQKPSRDICQRGTSLTIQCQVDSQVTMMFWYRQQPGQSLTLIATANQGSEATYESGFVIDKFPISRPNLTFSTLTVSNMSPEDSSIYLCSVEDRDRRGYTFGSGTRLTVV.